These 21 T cell receptor beta chains were sequenced from one sample in a study of long-term antiretroviral therapy in people with HIV. A v3.0 immunoSEQ assay was performed at survey level. The method was immunoSEQ multiplex PCR; TCRdb's version includes in-frame clones alone and lacks a portion of them. The profile shows about 20,000 clones, approximately 90% of them singletons. The sample was unsorted PBMCs, taken 4.4 years before starting antiretroviral therapy. These receptors came from a woman in her twenties or thirties with HIV.

The chain links TRBV2 to TRBJ2-6; perhaps TRBD1 as D (6 bases). The V gene lost 7 bases and the J gene lost 1 base, with 20 bases spanning the gap. Germline V gene sequence: CDR1 SNHLY, CDR2 FYNNEI. The CDR3 spans 18 residues. The CDR3 here is CASIRVGRGHSGANVLTF. CDR3 bases: TGTGCCAGCATTCGAGTGGGCAGGGGCCATTCTGGGGCCAACGTCCTGACTTTC. Using reference TRBV2 and TRBJ2-6 for the parts outside the CDR3, the full variable domain is EPEVTQTPSHQVTQMGQEVILRCVPISNHLYFYWYRQILGQKVEFLVSFYNNEISEKSEIFDDQFSVERPDGSNFTLKIRSTKLEDSAMYFCASIRVGRGHSGANVLTFGAGSRLTVL.

This chain connects TRBV7-3 to TRBJ2-3; 8 nucleotides line up with TRBD2. Per the germline V gene, CDR1 is SGHTA and CDR2 is FQGTGA. The CDR3 spans 15 residues. The J segment lost 2 bases and the V segment lost 4 bases, leaving 5 bases of the junction unmatched. CDR3 sequence reads: CASSSGGVFTDTQYF. The CDR3 region has the DNA TGTGCCAGCAGCTCCGGGGGGGTATTCACAGATACGCAGTATTTT.

This chain connects TRBV4-3 to TRBJ2-2; D may be TRBD1 (6 bases). Trimming left V 5 bases short and J 5 bases short, with 15 bases between. The CDR3 sequence is 15 residues long. The germline CDR1 and CDR2 sequences are LGHNA and YSLEER. CDR3 residues: CASSYSDRGTGELFF. The CDR3 nucleotides are TGCGCCAGCAGCTACTCGGACAGAGGGACCGGGGAGCTGTTTTTT.

The chain links TRBV25-1 to TRBJ2-7, with TRBD1 matching 7 bases. Looked up from germline, CDR1 is MGHDK and CDR2 is SYGVNS. Trimming cost V 6 bases and J 1 base; bases outside gene matches: 6. The CDR3 has 14 residues. CDR3 in amino acids: CASRRDSVSYEQYF. In DNA form, the CDR3 reads TGTGCCAGCAGACGGGACAGCGTTTCCTACGAGCAGTACTTC.

J is TRBJ1-1 and V is TRBV11-2, with no clear D. Germline-derived CDR1 and CDR2 are SGHAT and FQNNGV. The CDR3 has 15 amino acids. The V end lost 0 bases, the J end lost 0 bases, and 8 bases lay between the germline ends. The CDR3 DNA follows: TGTGCCAGCAGCTTAGATCCAAGCATGAACACTGAAGCTTTCTTT. This encodes CASSLDPSMNTEAFF.

Only one count was recorded for this clone. The chain uses TRBV19 and TRBJ2-2, with D hard to call. The germline CDR1 and CDR2 sequences are LNHDA and SQIVND (reference sequence). Trimming left V 2 bases short and J 1 base short, with 8 bases between. This CDR3 is built from 15 residues. In DNA, the CDR3 is TGTGCCAGTAGTATACGAGCCCGGAACACCGGGGAGCTGTTTTTT. It translates to CASSIRARNTGELFF. The full variable domain, with the rest looked up from reference TRBV19 and TRBJ2-2, is DGGITQSPKYLFRKEGQNVTLSCEQNLNHDAMYWYRQDPGQGLRLIYYSQIVNDFQKGDIAEGYSVSREKKESFPLTVTSAQKNPTAFYLCASSIRARNTGELFFGEGSRLTVL.

The gene calls are TRBV4-3 and TRBJ2-5; D possibly corresponds to TRBD2 (6 bases). CDR3 size: 16 residues. The V and J ends lost 4 bases and 5 bases respectively, with 20 bases between them. Germline values: CDR1 LGHNA, CDR2 YSLEER. For the CDR3, the DNA is TGCGCCAGCAGCCTCATACTTGGAGGGGCGGGGGAGACCCAGTACTTC. Its protein is CASSLILGGAGETQYF.

The chain employs TRBV5-5 and TRBJ2-1, with D perhaps matching TRBD2 (6 bases). With 1 base removed from V and 3 bases from J, the gap between germline ends came to 23 bases. Germline assignment: CDR1 SGHKS and CDR2 YYEKEE (reference sequence). The CDR3 is 19 residues long. The CDR3 nucleotides are TGTGCCAGCAGCTTGTTAGCTCCCTCGCGGGGCTGGGGCTACAATGAGCAGTTCTTC. Translated, it gives CASSLLAPSRGWGYNEQFF.

This chain links TRBV11-3 with TRBJ2-3, with TRBD1 identical over 9 bases. The CDR3 covers 15 residues. Germline V CDR1 and CDR2: SGHNT, YENEEA. Germline trimming cut 1 base from V and 7 bases from J; bases unmatched to any gene: 6. The CDR3 DNA is TGTGCCAGCAGCTTAGTGGGACAGGGTTCGTATACGCAGTATTTT. Protein: CASSLVGQGSYTQYF.

This chain joins TRBV18 and TRBJ2-3, with 8 bases fitting TRBD2. Looked up from germline, CDR1 is KGHSH and CDR2 is LQKENI. Unmatched junction bases numbered 5, after V lost 2 bases and J lost 4 bases. The CDR3 covers 15 residues. The CDR3 is CASSPGSGGADTQYF. CDR3 DNA sequence: TGTGCCAGCTCACCAGGGAGCGGGGGAGCAGATACGCAGTATTTT.

The V gene is TRBV10-3, the J gene TRBJ2-7; D could derive from TRBD1 or TRBD2 (5 bases each). Germline V CDR1 and CDR2: ENHRY, SYGVKD. CDR3 size: 13 residues. V lost 9 bases, J lost 6 bases, and 18 bases lay in between. CDR3 DNA: TGTGCCATTTTGAGTTCTGGGGGTACCGAGCAGTACTTC. Amino acid sequence: CAILSSGGTEQYF.

The rearrangement joins TRBV19 to TRBJ2-7; 8 positions agree with TRBD1. CDR1 and CDR2 (germline): LNHDA, SQIVND (reference sequence). V was clipped by 2 bases and J by 6 bases; unmatched bases: 6. The CDR3 has 14 amino acids. DNA for the CDR3: TGTGCCAGTAGTATATCCAGGGGGCAACGCGAGCAGTACTTC. Protein: CASSISRGQREQYF.

The V gene is TRBV6-1, the J gene TRBJ2-5; perhaps TRBD1 as D (6 bases). Germline V gene data show CDR1 as MNHNS and CDR2 as SASEGT. Trimming left V 1 base short and J 3 bases short, with 15 bases between. The CDR3 spans 16 residues. The CDR3 nucleotides are TGTGCCAGCAGTGAAGGGTCGCCAGGGGAAAAAGAGACCCAGTACTTC. It yields the protein CASSEGSPGEKETQYF.

This chain links TRBV7-9 with TRBJ2-2; D unclear. The CDR3 totals 15 residues. Germline-derived CDR1 and CDR2 are SEHNR and FQNEAQ (reference sequence). V was pared by 0 bases and J by 3 bases, with 8 bases between. CDR3 residues: CASSLALTDTGELFF. The DNA for the CDR3 is TGTGCCAGCAGCTTAGCACTTACAGACACCGGGGAGCTGTTTTTT. Combining the CDR3 with reference TRBV7-9 and TRBJ2-2 gives the whole variable domain DTGVSQNPRHKITKRGQNVTFRCDPISEHNRLYWYRQTLGQGPEFLTYFQNEAQLEKSRLLSDRFSAERPKGSFSTLEIQRTEQGDSAMYLCASSLALTDTGELFFGEGSRLTVL.

This clone was observed once. The rearrangement links TRBV5-8 to TRBJ2-6; the D call may be TRBD1 or TRBD2 (6 bases each). Germline V gene data show CDR1 as SGHTS and CDR2 as YDEGEE. This CDR3 contains 16 residues. V was cut by 5 bases and J by 2 bases, with 14 bases left in between. The CDR3 spells CASSVRGAPGANVLTF. For the CDR3, the DNA is TGTGCCAGCAGTGTAAGGGGGGCGCCTGGGGCCAACGTCCTGACTTTC.

CDR3 bases: TGTGCCAGCAGCCAAGAGGGGGCGCGAACGCAGTATTTT. Translating it yields CASSQEGARTQYF. The genes are TRBV14 and TRBJ2-3; tentatively, D is TRBD1 (6 bases). The CDR3 runs 13 residues. Germline-derived CDR1 and CDR2 are SGHDN and FVKESK. V was shortened by 0 bases and J by 9 bases, with 10 bases between the two germline ends.

This chain joins TRBV5-4 and TRBJ1-2, with D perhaps TRBD1 (5 bases). This CDR3 comprises 14 residues. The germline gives CDR1 SGHNT, CDR2 YYREEE (reference sequence). V lost 0 bases and J 0 bases, leaving 6 bases between the germline ends. The CDR3 coding sequence is TGTGCCAGCAGCTTGGCAGGGCCTAACTATGGCTACACCTTC. It yields the protein CASSLAGPNYGYTF.

J is TRBJ2-2 and V is TRBV11-3; no clear D. V lost 5 bases, J lost 7 bases, and 14 bases lay in between. The CDR3 covers 14 residues. The germline gives CDR1 SGHNT, CDR2 YENEEA. CDR3 amino acids: CASSPEAFHGELFF. The CDR3 DNA reads TGTGCCAGCAGCCCGGAAGCCTTCCACGGGGAGCTGTTTTTT.

The chain is built from TRBV5-6 and TRBJ1-6; D is perhaps TRBD1 (5 bases). Germline CDR1 and CDR2: SGHDT and YYEEEE. There are 16 residues in the CDR3. Trimming took off 4 bases at V and 0 bases at J, with 11 bases between the two ends. DNA for the CDR3: TGTGCCAGCAGCCGGGACGGAAACTCCTATAATTCACCCCTCCACTTT. This translates into CASSRDGNSYNSPLHF.

The J gene is TRBJ2-7, the V gene TRBV5-1; weak D call: TRBD2 (5 bases). The CDR3 is made up of 14 amino acids. The ends were cut back, 4 bases at V and 4 bases at J, with 15 bases in the middle. Germline V gene data show CDR1 as SGHRS and CDR2 as YFSETQ. CDR3 DNA: TGCGCCAGCAGCACGGGGATCTCGGGGTACGAGCAGTACTTC. This encodes CASSTGISGYEQYF.

V gene TRBV6-1 combines with J gene TRBJ2-3; TRBD1 might be the D (6 bases). Trimming removed 2 bases at V and 0 bases at J, with 6 bases between. CDR3 length: 14 residues. Germline V gives CDR1 MNHNS, CDR2 SASEGT. In DNA, the CDR3 is TGTGCCAGCAGTGAAAGGGGGAGCACAGATACGCAGTATTTT. Translation: CASSERGSTDTQYF.